In this sample, the clone carrying this T cell receptor (beta chain) turned up many times. This CDR3 has 16 residues. CDR1 is SGDLS, CDR2 YYNGEE, per germline. Deletions cut 4 bases from V and 0 bases from J, with 14 bases between. TCRdb reprocessed the RT-PCR reads via MiXCR and lists one record per CDR3 protein. The profile covers about 570,000 distinct CDR3 sequences, with approximately 10% appearing a single time and more than 8.5% taken by the ten largest. This sample was taken from a study of response to subunit inactivated influenza vaccine. This sample comprised PBMCs from blood, obtained on the day of vaccination. This TCR was sampled from a man aged 45-60 years who received an inactivated influenza vaccine. The genes are TRBV9 and TRBJ1-3; unclear D gene. The CDR3 sequence is CASSSPLGYSGNTIYF. CDR3 sequence (DNA): TGTGCCAGCAGCTCTCCTCTCGGATACTCTGGAAACACCATATATTTT.